The present T cell receptor (beta chain) was sequenced within a study of T cell clusters in autoimmune cytopenias. TRB was amplified by touch-down multiplex PCR, primer pools A and B combined. TCRdb reprocessed the multiplex PCR reads and keeps a single row for each CDR3 protein, giving no DNA. The table lists 14,000 to 15,000 distinct CDR3 sequences. TRB amplification used approximately 250 ng of peripheral blood genomic DNA. In terms of frequency, this clonotype is medium-sized. Germline CDR1 reads SGHNT; CDR2 reads YENEEA. There are 17 residues in the CDR3. The same specimen was also included in a second study, on T cell repertoires in aging, cancer and after chemotherapy.

The clonotype was recovered from a human donor in good health. The chain joins TRBV11-3 to TRBJ2-6. The material sequenced was peripheral blood. CDR3 region: CASSLGSWESGANVLTF.